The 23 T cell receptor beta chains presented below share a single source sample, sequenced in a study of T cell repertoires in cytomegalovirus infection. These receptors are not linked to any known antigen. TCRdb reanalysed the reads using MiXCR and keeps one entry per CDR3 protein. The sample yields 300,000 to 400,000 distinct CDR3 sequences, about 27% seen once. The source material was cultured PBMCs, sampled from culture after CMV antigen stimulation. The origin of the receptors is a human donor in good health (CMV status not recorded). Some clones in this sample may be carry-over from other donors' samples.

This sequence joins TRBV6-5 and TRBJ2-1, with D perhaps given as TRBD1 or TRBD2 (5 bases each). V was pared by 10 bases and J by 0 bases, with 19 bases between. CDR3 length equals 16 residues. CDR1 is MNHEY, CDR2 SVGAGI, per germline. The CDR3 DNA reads TGTGCCAACAGCCAGGGTAGCGCGAGCTCCTACAATGAGCAGTTCTTC. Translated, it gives CANSQGSASSYNEQFF.

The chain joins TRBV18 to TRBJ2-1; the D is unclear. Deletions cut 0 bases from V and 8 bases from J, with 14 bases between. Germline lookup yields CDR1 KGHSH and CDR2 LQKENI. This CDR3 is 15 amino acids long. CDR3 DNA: TGTGCCAGCTCACCACCGACGGGCTTAGGTCATGAGCAGTTCTTC. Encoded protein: CASSPPTGLGHEQFF.

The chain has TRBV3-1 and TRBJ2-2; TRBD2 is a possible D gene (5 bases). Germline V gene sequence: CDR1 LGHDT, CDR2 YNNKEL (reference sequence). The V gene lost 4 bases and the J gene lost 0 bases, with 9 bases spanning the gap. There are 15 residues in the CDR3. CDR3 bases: TGTGCCAGCAGCCCGGACTTCACGAACACCGGGGAGCTGTTTTTT. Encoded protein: CASSPDFTNTGELFF. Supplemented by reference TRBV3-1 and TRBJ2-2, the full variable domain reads DTAVSQTPKYLVTQMGNDKSIKCEQNLGHDTMYWYKQDSKKFLKIMFSYNNKELIINETVPNRFSPKSPDKAHLNLHINSLELGDSAVYFCASSPDFTNTGELFFGEGSRLTVL.

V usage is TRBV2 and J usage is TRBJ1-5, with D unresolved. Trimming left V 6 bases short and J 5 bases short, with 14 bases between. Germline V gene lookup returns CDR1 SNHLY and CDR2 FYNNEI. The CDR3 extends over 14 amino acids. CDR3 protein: CASSWVTPDQPQHF. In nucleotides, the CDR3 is TGTGCCAGCAGCTGGGTAACGCCGGATCAGCCCCAGCATTTT. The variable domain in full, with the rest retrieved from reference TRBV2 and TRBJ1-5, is EPEVTQTPSHQVTQMGQEVILRCVPISNHLYFYWYRQILGQKVEFLVSFYNNEISEKSEIFDDQFSVERPDGSNFTLKIRSTKLEDSAMYFCASSWVTPDQPQHFGDGTRLSIL.

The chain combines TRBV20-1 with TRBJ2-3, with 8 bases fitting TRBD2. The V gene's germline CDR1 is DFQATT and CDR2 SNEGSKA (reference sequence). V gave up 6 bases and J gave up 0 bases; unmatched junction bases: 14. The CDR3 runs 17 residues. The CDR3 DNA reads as TGCAGTGCCTCGGGGAGCGGGGGAGCCGCTAGCACAGATACGCAGTATTTT. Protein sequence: CSASGSGGAASTDTQYF.

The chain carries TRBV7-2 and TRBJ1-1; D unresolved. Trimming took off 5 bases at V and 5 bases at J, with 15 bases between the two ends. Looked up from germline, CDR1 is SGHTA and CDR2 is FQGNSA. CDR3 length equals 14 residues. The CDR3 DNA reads TGTGCCAGCAGCCCATCGATCGGCGGTACTGAAGCTTTCTTT. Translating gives CASSPSIGGTEAFF.

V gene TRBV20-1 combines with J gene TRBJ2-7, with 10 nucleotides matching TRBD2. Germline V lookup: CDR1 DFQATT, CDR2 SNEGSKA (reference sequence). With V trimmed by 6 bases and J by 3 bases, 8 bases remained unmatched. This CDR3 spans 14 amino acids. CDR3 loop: CSATLAGAYYEQYF. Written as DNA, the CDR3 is TGCAGTGCCACCCTAGCGGGAGCTTACTACGAGCAGTACTTC.

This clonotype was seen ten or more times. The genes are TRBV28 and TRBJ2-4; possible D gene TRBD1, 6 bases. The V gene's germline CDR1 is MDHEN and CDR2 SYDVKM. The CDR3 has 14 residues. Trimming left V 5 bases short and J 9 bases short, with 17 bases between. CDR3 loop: CASSPTGFVIIQYF. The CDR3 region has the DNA TGTGCCAGCAGTCCTACAGGGTTCGTTATCATTCAGTACTTC.

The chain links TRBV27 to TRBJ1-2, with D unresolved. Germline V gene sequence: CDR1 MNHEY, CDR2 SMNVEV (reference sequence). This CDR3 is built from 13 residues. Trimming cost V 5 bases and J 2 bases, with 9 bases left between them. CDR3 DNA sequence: TGTGCCAGCAGTGTGACTTACAACTATGGCTACACCTTC. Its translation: CASSVTYNYGYTF.

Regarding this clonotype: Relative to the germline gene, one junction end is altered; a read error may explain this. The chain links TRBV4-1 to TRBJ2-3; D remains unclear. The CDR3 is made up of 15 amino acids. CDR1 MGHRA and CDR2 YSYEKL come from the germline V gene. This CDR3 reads CASSQDAAQTDTQYF. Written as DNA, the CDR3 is TGTGCCAGCAGCCAAGATGCAGCTCAGACAGATACGCAGTATTTT.

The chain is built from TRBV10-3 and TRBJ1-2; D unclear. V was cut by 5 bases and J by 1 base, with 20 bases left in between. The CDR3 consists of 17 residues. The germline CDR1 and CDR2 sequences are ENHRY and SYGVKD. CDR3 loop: CAISYTQEKAVNYGYTF. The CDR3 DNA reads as TGTGCCATCAGTTACACCCAGGAGAAGGCTGTTAACTATGGCTACACCTTC.

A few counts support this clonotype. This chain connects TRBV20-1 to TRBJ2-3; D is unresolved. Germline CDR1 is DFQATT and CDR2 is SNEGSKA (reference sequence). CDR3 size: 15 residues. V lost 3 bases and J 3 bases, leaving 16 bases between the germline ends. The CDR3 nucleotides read TGCAGTGCTAGTGTTCCGGGCCGGAGAACAGATACGCAGTATTTT. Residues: CSASVPGRRTDTQYF.

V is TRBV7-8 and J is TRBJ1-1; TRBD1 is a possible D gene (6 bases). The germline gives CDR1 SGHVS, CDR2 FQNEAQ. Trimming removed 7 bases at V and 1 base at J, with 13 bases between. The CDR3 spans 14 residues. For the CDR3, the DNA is TGTGCCAGCAAGACGGGACACTCGAACACTGAAGCTTTCTTT. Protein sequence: CASKTGHSNTEAFF.

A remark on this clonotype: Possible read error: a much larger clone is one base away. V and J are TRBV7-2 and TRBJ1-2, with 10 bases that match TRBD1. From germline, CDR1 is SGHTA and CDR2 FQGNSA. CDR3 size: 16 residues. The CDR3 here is CGSSPDRGRIYYGYTF. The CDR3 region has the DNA TGTGGCAGCAGCCCAGACAGGGGGCGAATTTACTATGGCTACACCTTC.

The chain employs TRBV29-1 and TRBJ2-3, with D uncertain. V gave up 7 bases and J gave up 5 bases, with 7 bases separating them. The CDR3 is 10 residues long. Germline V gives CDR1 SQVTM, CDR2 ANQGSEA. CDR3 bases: TGCAGCGCCCGAGTAGATACGCAGTATTTT. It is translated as CSARVDTQYF.

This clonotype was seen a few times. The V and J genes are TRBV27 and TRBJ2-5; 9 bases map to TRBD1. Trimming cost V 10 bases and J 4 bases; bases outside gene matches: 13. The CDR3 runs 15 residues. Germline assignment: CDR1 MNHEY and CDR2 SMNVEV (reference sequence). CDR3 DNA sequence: TGTGCCACCAACACCGGACAGGGGCCCCTAGAGACCCAGTACTTC. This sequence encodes CATNTGQGPLETQYF.

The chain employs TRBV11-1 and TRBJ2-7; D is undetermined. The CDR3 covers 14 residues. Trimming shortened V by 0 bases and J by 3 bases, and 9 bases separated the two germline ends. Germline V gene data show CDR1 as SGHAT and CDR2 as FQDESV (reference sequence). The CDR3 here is CASSLAYGIYEQYF. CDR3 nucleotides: TGTGCCAGCAGCTTAGCGTACGGAATCTACGAGCAGTACTTC.

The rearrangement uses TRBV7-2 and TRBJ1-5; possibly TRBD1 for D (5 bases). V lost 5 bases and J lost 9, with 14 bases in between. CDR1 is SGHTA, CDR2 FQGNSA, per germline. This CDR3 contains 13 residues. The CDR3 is CASSKGRASPQHF. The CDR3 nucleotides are TGTGCCAGCAGCAAGGGACGGGCCTCGCCCCAGCATTTT.

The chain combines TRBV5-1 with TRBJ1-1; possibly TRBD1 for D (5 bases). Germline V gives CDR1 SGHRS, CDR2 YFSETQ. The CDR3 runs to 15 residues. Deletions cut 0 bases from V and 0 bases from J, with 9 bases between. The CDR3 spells CASSLVGEMNTEAFF. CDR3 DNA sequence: TGCGCCAGCAGCTTGGTAGGGGAGATGAACACTGAAGCTTTCTTT.

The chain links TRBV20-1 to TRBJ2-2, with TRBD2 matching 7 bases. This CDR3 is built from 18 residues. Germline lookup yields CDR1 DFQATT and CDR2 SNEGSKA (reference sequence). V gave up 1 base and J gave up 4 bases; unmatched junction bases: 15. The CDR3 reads CSARGASGPFLSTGELFF. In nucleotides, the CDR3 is TGCAGTGCTAGAGGGGCTAGCGGACCGTTTCTGAGCACCGGGGAGCTGTTTTTT.

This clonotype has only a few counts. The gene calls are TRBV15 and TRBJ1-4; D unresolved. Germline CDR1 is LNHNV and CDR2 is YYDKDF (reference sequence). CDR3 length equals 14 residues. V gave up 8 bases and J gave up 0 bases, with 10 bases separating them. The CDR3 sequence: CATGRRATNEKLFF. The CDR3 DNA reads TGTGCCACCGGAAGACGGGCAACTAATGAAAAACTGTTTTTT.

CDR3 DNA sequence: TGTGCCAGCAGCTTAGGTTCGGGTGATGGCTACACCTTC. Translation: CASSLGSGDGYTF. The chain has TRBV7-9 and TRBJ1-2; D gene ambiguous. The V gene lost 1 base and the J gene lost 6 bases, with 9 bases spanning the gap. In germline, CDR1 is SEHNR, CDR2 FQNEAQ (reference sequence). This CDR3 has 13 residues.

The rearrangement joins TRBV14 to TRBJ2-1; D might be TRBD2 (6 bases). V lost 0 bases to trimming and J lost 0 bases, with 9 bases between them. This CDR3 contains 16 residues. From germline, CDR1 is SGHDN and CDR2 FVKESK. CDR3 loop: CASSQEAGSSYNEQFF. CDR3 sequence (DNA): TGTGCCAGCAGCCAAGAGGCGGGGAGCTCCTACAATGAGCAGTTCTTC.